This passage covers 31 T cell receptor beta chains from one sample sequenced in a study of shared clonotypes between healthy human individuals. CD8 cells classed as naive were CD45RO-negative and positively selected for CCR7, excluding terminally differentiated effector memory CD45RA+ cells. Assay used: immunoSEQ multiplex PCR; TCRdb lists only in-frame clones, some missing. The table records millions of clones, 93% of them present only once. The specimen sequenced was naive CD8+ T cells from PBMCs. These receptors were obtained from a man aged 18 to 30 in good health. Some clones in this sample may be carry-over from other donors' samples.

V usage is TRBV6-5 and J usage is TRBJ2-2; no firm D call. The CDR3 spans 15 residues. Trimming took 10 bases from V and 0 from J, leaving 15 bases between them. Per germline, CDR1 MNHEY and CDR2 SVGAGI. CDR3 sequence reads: CATKPGLSNTGELFF. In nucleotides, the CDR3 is TGTGCCACCAAACCGGGCTTATCGAACACCGGGGAGCTGTTTTTT.

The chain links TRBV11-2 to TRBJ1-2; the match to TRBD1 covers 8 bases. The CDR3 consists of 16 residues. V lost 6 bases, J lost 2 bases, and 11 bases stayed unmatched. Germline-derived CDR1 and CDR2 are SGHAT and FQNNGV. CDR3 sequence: CASSGAGGKTNYGYTF. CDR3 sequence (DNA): TGTGCCAGCAGTGGGGCAGGGGGCAAGACAAACTATGGCTACACCTTC.

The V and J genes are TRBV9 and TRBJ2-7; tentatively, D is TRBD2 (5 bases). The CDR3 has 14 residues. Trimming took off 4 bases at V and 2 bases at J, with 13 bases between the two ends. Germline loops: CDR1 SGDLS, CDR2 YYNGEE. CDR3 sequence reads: CASSILGVPYEQYF. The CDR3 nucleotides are TGTGCCAGCAGCATCCTCGGGGTCCCCTACGAGCAGTACTTC. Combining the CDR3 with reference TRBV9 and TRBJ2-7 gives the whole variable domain DSGVTQTPKHLITATGQRVTLRCSPRSGDLSVYWYQQSLDQGLQFLIQYYNGEERAKGNILERFSAQQFPDLHSELNLSSLELGDSALYFCASSILGVPYEQYFGPGTRLTVT.

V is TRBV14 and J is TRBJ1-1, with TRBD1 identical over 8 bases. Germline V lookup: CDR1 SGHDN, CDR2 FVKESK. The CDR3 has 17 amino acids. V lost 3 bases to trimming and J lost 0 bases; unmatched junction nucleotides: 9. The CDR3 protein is CASSHGTGGEMNTEAFF. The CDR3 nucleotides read TGTGCCAGCAGCCATGGTACAGGGGGGGAAATGAACACTGAAGCTTTCTTT.

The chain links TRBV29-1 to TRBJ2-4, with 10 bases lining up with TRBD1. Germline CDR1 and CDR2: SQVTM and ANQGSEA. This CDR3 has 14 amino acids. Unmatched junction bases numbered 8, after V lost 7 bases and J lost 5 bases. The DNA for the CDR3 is TGCAGCGCCGAGGGTGGGACAGGGGAAAACATTCAGTACTTC. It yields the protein CSAEGGTGENIQYF. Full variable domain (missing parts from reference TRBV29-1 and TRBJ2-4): SAVISQKPSRDICQRGTSLTIQCQVDSQVTMMFWYRQQPGQSLTLIATANQGSEATYESGFVIDKFPISRPNLTFSTLTVSNMSPEDSSIYLCSAEGGTGENIQYFGAGTRLSVL.

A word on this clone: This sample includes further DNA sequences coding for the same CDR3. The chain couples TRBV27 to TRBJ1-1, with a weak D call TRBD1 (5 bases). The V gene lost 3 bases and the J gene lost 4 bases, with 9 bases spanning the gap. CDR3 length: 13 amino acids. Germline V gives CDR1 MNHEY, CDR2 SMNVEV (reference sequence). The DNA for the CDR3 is TGTGCCAGCAGTTTTGGAGGGGTCACTGAAGCTTTCTTT. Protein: CASSFGGVTEAFF.

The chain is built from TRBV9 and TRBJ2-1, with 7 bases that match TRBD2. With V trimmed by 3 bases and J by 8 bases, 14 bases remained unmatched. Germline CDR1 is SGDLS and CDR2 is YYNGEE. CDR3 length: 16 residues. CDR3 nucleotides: TGTGCCAGCAGCGAGGGAGGGACTATACTCTCGCATGAGCAGTTCTTC. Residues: CASSEGGTILSHEQFF.

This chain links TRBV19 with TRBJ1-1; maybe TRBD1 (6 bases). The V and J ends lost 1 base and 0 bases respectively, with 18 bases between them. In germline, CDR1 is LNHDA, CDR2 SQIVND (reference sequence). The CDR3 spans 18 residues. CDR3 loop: CASSIAPPAGAVNTEAFF. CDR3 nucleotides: TGTGCCAGTAGTATAGCCCCCCCGGCGGGGGCGGTGAACACTGAAGCTTTCTTT.

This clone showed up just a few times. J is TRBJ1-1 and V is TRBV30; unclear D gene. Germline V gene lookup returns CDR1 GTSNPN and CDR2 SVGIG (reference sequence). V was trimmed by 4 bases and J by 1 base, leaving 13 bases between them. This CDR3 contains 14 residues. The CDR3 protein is CAWTQRRGNTEAFF. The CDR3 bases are TGTGCCTGGACCCAGCGGCGGGGGAACACTGAAGCTTTCTTT.

The CDR3: CASSDHTGDEQFF. CDR3 DNA sequence: TGTGCCAGCAGTGACCATACAGGGGATGAGCAGTTCTTC. V is TRBV25-1 and J is TRBJ2-1; 7 bases align to TRBD1. V was clipped by 3 bases and J by 8 bases; unmatched bases: 4. Germline V gives CDR1 MGHDK, CDR2 SYGVNS. This CDR3 is 13 amino acids long. Supplemented by reference TRBV25-1 and TRBJ2-1, the full variable domain reads EADIYQTPRYLVIGTGKKITLECSQTMGHDKMYWYQQDPGMELHLIHYSYGVNSTEKGDLSSESTVSRIRTEHFPLTLESARPSHTSQYLCASSDHTGDEQFFGPGTRLTVL.

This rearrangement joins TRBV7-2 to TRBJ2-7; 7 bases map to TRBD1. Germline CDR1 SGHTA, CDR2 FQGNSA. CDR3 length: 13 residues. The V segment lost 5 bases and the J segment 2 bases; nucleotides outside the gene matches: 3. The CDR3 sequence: CASSQGGTYEQYF. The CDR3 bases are TGTGCCAGCAGCCAAGGGGGCACCTACGAGCAGTACTTC.

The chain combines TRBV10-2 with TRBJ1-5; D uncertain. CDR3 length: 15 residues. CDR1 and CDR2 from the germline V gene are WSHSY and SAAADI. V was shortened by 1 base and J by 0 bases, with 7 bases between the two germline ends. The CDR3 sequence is CASSEFRGSNQPQHF. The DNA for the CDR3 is TGCGCCAGCAGTGAGTTTCGGGGTAGCAATCAGCCCCAGCATTTT.

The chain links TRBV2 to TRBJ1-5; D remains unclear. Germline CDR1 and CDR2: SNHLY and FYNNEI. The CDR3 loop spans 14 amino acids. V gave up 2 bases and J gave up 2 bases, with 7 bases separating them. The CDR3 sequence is CASSEYQGNQPQHF. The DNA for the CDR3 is TGTGCCAGCAGTGAATATCAGGGCAATCAGCCCCAGCATTTT.

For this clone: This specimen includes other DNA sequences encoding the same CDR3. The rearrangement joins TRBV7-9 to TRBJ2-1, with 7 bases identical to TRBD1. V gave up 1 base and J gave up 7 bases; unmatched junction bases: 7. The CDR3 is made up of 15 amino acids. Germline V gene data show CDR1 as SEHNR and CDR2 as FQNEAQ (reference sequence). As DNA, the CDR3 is TGTGCCAGCAGCTTAGGACAGGGTCTCGGTAATGAGCAGTTCTTC. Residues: CASSLGQGLGNEQFF.

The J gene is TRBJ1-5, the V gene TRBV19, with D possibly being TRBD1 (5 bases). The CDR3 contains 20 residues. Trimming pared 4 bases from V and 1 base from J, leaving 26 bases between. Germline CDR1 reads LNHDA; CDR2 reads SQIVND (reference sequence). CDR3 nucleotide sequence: TGTGCCAGTAGTAATGAGGATGTTTACTTTGGGGCAGGGAGCAATCAGCCCCAGCATTTT. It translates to CASSNEDVYFGAGSNQPQHF.

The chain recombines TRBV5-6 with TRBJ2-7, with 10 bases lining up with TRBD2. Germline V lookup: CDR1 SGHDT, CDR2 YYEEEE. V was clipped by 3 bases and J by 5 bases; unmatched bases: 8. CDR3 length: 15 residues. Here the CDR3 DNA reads TGTGCCAGCAGCTCTTTTGTAGCGGGAGGTCACGAGCAGTACTTC. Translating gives CASSSFVAGGHEQYF.

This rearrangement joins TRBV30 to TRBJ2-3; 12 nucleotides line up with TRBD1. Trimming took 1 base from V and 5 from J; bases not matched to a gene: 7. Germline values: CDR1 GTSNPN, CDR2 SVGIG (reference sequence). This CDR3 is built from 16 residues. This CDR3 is CAWSGGTGGVGDTQYF. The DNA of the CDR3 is TGTGCCTGGAGTGGGGGGACAGGGGGCGTCGGAGATACGCAGTATTTT.

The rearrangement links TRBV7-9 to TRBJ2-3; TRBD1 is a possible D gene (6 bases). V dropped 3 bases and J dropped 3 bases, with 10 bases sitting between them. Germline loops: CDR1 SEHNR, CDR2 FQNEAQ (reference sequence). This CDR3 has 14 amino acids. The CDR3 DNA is TGTGCCAGCAGCTTGGGGGCCGGGACAGATACGCAGTATTTT. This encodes CASSLGAGTDTQYF.

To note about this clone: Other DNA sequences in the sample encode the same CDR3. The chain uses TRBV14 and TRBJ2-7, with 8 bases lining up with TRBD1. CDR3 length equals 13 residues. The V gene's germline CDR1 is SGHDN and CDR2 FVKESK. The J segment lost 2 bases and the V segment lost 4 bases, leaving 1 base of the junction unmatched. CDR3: CASSPGQAYEQYF. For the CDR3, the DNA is TGTGCCAGCAGCCCGGGACAGGCCTACGAGCAGTACTTC. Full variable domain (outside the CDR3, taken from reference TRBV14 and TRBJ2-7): EAGVTQFPSHSVIEKGQTVTLRCDPISGHDNLYWYRRVMGKEIKFLLHFVKESKQDESGMPNNRFLAERTGGTYSTLKVQPAELEDSGVYFCASSPGQAYEQYFGPGTRLTVT.

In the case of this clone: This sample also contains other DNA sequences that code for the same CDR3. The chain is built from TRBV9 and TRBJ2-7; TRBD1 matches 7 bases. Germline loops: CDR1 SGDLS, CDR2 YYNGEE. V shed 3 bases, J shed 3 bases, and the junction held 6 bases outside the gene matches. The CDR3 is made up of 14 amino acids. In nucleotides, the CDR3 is TGTGCCAGCAGCGCCGGGACAGCACTCTACGAGCAGTACTTC. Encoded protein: CASSAGTALYEQYF. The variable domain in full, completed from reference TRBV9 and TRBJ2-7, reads DSGVTQTPKHLITATGQRVTLRCSPRSGDLSVYWYQQSLDQGLQFLIQYYNGEERAKGNILERFSAQQFPDLHSELNLSSLELGDSALYFCASSAGTALYEQYFGPGTRLTVT.

The CDR3 loop reads CASSGGLGETQYF. The CDR3 nucleotides read TGTGCCAGCTCCGGGGGACTAGGGGAGACCCAGTACTTC. This chain connects TRBV7-8 to TRBJ2-5; 8 bases are a match to TRBD2. The length of the CDR3 is 13 residues. CDR1 is SGHVS, CDR2 FQNEAQ, per germline. The junction had 7 bases not matched to a gene; V was cut back by 8 bases and J by 5 bases.

The chain's CDR3 is CASSLGGQLETQYF. The CDR3 DNA follows: TGTGCCAGCAGCTTAGGAGGCCAGTTGGAGACCCAGTACTTC. The chain links TRBV7-9 to TRBJ2-5, with D uncertain. The CDR3 runs to 14 residues. The V gene's germline CDR1 is SEHNR and CDR2 FQNEAQ (reference sequence). The ends were cut back, 1 base at V and 5 bases at J, with 11 bases in the middle.

This CDR3 reads CASTLGQNTEAFF. Here the CDR3 DNA reads TGTGCCAGCACCTTAGGACAAAACACTGAAGCTTTCTTT. The chain couples TRBV9 to TRBJ1-1; a possible D gene is TRBD1 (5 bases). V dropped 6 bases and J dropped 2 bases, with 11 bases sitting between them. This CDR3 is built from 13 residues. Germline V gene data show CDR1 as SGDLS and CDR2 as YYNGEE.

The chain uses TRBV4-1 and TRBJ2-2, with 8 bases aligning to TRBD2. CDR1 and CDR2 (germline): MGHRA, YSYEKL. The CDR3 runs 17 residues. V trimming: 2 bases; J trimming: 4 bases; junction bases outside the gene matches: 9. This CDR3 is CASSQLAGTIGTGELFF. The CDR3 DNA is TGCGCCAGCAGCCAATTAGCGGGAACTATAGGCACCGGGGAGCTGTTTTTT.

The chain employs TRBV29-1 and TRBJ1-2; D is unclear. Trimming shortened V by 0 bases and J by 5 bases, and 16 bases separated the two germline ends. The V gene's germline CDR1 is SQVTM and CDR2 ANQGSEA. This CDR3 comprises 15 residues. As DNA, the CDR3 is TGCAGCGTTGAAGATGAGCGGGCGCTAGGGTATGGCTACACCTTC. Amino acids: CSVEDERALGYGYTF.

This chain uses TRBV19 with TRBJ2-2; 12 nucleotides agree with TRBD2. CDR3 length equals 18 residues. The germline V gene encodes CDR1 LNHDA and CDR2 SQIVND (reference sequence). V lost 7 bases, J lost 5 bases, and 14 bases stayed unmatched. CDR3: CASKSRASGRAWTGELFF. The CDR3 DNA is TGTGCCAGTAAATCCCGGGCTAGCGGGAGGGCGTGGACCGGGGAGCTGTTTTTT.

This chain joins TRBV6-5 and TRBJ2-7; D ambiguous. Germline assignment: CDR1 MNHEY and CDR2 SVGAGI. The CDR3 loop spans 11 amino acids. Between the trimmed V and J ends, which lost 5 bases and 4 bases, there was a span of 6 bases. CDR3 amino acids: CASSQKYEQYF. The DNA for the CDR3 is TGTGCCAGCAGTCAAAAATACGAGCAGTACTTC.

The CDR3 protein is CASSVLGGVLETQYF. The CDR3 coding sequence is TGTGCCAGCAGCGTACTCGGGGGGGTTCTTGAGACCCAGTACTTC. This sequence joins TRBV5-5 and TRBJ2-5, with 8 bases fitting TRBD2. After removal of 4 bases from V and 5 bases from J, the junction contained 10 bases not matched to a gene. CDR3 size: 15 residues. The germline gives CDR1 SGHKS, CDR2 YYEKEE (reference sequence). The full variable domain, in which reference TRBV5-5 and TRBJ2-5 provide the parts outside the CDR3, is DAGVTQSPTHLIKTRGQQVTLRCSPISGHKSVSWYQQVLGQGPQFIFQYYEKEERGRGNFPDRFSARQFPNYSSELNVNALLLGDSALYLCASSVLGGVLETQYFGPGTRLLVL.

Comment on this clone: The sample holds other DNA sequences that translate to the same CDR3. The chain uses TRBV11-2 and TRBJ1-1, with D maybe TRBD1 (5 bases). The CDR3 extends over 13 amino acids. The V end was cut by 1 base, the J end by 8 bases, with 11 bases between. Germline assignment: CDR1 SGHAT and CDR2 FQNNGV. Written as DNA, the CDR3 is TGTGCCAGCAGCTTAGCAGGGAGCCCCGAAGCTTTCTTT. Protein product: CASSLAGSPEAFF.

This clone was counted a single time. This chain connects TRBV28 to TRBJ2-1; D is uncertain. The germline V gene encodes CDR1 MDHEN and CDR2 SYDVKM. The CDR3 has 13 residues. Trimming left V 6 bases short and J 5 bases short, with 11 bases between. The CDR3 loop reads CASSPIENNEQFF. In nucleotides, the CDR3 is TGTGCCAGCAGCCCTATCGAAAACAATGAGCAGTTCTTC.

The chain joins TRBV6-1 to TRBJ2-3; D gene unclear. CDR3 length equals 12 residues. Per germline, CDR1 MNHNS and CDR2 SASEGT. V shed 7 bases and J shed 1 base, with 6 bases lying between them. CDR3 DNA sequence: TGTGCCAGCACCCAGGGCACAGATACGCAGTATTTT. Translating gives CASTQGTDTQYF.